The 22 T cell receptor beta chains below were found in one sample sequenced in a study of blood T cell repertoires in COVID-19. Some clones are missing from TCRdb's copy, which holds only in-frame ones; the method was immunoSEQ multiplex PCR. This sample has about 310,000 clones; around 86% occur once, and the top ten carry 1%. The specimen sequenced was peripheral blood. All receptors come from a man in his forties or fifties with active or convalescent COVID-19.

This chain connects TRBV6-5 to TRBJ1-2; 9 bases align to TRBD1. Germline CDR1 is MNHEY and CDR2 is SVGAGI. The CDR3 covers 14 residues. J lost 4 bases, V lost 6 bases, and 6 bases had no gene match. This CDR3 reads CASRTGTGIYGYTF. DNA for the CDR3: TGTGCCAGCAGGACCGGGACAGGGATCTATGGCTACACCTTC.

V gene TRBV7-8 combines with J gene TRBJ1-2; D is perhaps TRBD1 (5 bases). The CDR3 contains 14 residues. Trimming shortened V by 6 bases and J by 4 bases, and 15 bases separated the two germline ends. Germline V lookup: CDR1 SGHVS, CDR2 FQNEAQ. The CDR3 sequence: CASSYDGGGYGYTF. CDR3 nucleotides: TGTGCCAGCAGTTACGATGGGGGGGGCTATGGCTACACCTTC.

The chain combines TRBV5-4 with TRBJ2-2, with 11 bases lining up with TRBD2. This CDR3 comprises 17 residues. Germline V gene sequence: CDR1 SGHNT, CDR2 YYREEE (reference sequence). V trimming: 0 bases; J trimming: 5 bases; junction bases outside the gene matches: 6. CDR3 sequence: CASSLAVAGGRTGELFF. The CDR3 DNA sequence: TGTGCCAGCAGCTTGGCCGTAGCGGGGGGGCGGACCGGGGAGCTGTTTTTT.

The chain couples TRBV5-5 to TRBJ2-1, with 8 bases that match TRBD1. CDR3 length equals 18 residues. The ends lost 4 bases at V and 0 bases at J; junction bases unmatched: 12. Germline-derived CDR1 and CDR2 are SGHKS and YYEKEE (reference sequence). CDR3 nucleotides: TGTGCCAGCAGCCGAGACAGGGGTGGGGAAAGCTCCTACAATGAGCAGTTCTTC. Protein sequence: CASSRDRGGESSYNEQFF. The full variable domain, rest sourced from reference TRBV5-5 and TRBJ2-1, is DAGVTQSPTHLIKTRGQQVTLRCSPISGHKSVSWYQQVLGQGPQFIFQYYEKEERGRGNFPDRFSARQFPNYSSELNVNALLLGDSALYLCASSRDRGGESSYNEQFFGPGTRLTVL.

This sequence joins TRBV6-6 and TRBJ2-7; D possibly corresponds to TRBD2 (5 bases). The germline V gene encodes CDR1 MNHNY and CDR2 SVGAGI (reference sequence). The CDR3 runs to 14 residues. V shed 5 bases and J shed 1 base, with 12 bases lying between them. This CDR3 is CASSQTGESYEQYF. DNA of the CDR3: TGTGCCAGCAGTCAAACCGGGGAGTCCTACGAGCAGTACTTC.

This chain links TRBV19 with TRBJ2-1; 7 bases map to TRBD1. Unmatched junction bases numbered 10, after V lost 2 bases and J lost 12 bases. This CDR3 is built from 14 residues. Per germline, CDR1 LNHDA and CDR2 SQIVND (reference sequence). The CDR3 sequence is CASSILTSNRGQFF. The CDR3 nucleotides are TGTGCCAGTAGTATACTAACGTCGAACAGGGGGCAGTTCTTC.

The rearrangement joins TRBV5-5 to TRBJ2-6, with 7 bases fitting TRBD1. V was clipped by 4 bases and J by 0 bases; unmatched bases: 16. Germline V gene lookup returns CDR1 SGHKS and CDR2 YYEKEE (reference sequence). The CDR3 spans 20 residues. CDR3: CASSNRDSAGTFSGANVLTF. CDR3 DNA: TGTGCCAGCAGCAATAGGGACAGTGCAGGTACCTTCTCTGGGGCCAACGTCCTGACTTTC. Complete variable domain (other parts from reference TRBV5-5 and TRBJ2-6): DAGVTQSPTHLIKTRGQQVTLRCSPISGHKSVSWYQQVLGQGPQFIFQYYEKEERGRGNFPDRFSARQFPNYSSELNVNALLLGDSALYLCASSNRDSAGTFSGANVLTFGAGSRLTVL.

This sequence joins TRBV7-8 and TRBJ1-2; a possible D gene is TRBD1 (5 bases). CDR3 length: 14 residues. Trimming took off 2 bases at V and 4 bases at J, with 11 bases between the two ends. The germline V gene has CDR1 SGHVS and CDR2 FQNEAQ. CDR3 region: CASSLSQGPYGYTF. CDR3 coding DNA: TGTGCCAGCAGCTTATCCCAGGGTCCCTATGGCTACACCTTC.

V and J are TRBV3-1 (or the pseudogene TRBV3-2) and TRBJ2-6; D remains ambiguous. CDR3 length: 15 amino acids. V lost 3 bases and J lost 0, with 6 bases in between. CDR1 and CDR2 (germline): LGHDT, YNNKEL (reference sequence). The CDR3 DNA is TGTGCCAGCAGCCACTGGGCCTCTGGGGCCAACGTCCTGACTTTC. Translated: CASSHWASGANVLTF.

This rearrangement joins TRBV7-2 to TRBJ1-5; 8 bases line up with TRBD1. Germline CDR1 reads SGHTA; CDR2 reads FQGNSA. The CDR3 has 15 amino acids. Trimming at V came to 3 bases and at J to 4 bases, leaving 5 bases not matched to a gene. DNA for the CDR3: TGTGCCAGCAGCTTTTCCGGGACAGGAAATCAGCCCCAGCATTTT. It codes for CASSFSGTGNQPQHF.

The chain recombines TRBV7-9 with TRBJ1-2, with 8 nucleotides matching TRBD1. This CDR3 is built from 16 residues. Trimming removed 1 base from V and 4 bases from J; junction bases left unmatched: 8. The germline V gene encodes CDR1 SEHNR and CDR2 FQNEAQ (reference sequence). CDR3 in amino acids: CASSLEGQGATYGYTF. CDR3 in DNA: TGTGCCAGCAGCTTAGAAGGGCAGGGGGCGACCTATGGCTACACCTTC.

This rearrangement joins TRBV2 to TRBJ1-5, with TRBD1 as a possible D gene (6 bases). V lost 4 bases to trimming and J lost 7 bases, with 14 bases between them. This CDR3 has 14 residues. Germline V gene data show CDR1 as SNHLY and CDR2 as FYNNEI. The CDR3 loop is CASSVLGRGQPQHF. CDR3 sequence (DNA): TGTGCCAGCAGTGTTCTAGGGAGGGGGCAGCCCCAGCATTTT.

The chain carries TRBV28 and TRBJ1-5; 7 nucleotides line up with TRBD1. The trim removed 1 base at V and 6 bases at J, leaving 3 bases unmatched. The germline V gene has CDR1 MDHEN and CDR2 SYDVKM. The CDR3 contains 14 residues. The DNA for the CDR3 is TGTGCCAGCAGTTTATCGACAGGGCCTCAGCCCCAGCATTTT. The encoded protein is CASSLSTGPQPQHF.

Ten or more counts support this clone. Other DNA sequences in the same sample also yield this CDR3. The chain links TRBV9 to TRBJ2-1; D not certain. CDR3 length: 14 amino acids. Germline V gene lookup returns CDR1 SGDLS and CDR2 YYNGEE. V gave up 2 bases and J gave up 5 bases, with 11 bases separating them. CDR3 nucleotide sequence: TGTGCCAGCAGCGTCAGTGGCGGTAACAATGAGCAGTTCTTC. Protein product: CASSVSGGNNEQFF.

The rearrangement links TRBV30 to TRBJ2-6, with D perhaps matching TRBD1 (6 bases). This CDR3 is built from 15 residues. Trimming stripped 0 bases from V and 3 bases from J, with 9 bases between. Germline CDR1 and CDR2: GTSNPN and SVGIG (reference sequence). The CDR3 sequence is CAWSVSGVGANVLTF. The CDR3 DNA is TGTGCCTGGAGTGTATCAGGGGTTGGGGCCAACGTCCTGACTTTC.

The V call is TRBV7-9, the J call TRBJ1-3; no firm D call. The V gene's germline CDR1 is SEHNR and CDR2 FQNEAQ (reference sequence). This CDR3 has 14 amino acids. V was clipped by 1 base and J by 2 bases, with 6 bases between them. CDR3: CASSLERAGNTIYF. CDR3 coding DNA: TGTGCCAGCAGCTTAGAGCGGGCTGGAAACACCATATATTTT.

CDR3 residues: CAWSGGLRSNTIYF. In DNA, the CDR3 is TGTGCCTGGAGTGGGGGACTGCGAAGCAACACCATATATTTT. This chain uses TRBV30 with TRBJ1-3, with a possible D match to TRBD1 (5 bases). Trimming removed 1 base from V and 7 bases from J, with 14 bases in between. This CDR3 is built from 14 residues. Germline CDR1 GTSNPN, CDR2 SVGIG (reference sequence).

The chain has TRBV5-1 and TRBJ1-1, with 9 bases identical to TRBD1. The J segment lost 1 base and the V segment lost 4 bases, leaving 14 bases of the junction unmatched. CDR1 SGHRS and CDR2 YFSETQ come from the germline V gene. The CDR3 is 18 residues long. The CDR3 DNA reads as TGCGCCAGCAGCCGAGGACAGGGGTCTAATTTAAAGAACACTGAAGCTTTCTTT. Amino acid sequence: CASSRGQGSNLKNTEAFF.

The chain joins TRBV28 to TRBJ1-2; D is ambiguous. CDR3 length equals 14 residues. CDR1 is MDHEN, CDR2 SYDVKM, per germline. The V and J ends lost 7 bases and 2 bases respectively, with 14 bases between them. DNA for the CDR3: TGTGCCAGCAACCCCCGGGGAGTCAACTATGGCTACACCTTC. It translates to CASNPRGVNYGYTF.

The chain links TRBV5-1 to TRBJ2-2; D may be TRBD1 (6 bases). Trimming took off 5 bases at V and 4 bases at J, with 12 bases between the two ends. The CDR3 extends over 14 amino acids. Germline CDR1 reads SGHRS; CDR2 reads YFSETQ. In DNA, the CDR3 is TGCGCCAGCAGATTCGGACAGAGCACCGGGGAGCTGTTTTTT. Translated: CASRFGQSTGELFF.

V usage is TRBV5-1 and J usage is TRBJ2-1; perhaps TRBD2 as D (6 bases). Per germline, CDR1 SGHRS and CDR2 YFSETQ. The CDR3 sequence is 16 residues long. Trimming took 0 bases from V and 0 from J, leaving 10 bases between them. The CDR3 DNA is TGCGCCAGCAGCTTGGCGGGACTCAACTCCTACAATGAGCAGTTCTTC. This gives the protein CASSLAGLNSYNEQFF.

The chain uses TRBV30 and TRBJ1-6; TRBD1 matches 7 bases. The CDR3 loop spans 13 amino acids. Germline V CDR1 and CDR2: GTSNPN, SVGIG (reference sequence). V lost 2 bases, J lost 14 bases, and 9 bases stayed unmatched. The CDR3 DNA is TGTGCCTGGAGTTCGACAGGGCAGGGGGCCCTCCACTTT. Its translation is CAWSSTGQGALHF.